The 15 T cell receptor beta chains presented below share a single source sample, sequenced in a study of OX40 agonist ivuxolimab in advanced cancers. Measured with immunoSEQ multiplex PCR; TCRdb has only the in-frame clones, and not every one. The repertoire includes around 90,000 clones, roughly nine tenths of them detected once, and over 2% sits in the top ten. The sample consisted of CD4+ or CD8+ T cells sorted from blood, taken in a trial of the OX40 agonist ivuxolimab. These receptors were collected from an adult with an advanced solid tumor such as melanoma, head and neck, liver or kidney cancer.

For this clone: A read error may account for a junction end that differs from germline. The chain is built from TRBV5-1 and TRBJ2-1; D not resolved. CDR1 and CDR2 from the germline V gene are SGHRS and YFSETQ. The CDR3 extends over 15 amino acids. The CDR3 spells CASSIPQSSYSEQFF. CDR3 sequence (DNA): TGCGCCAGCAGCATCCCACAGAGCTCCTACAGTGAGCAGTTCTTC.

The J gene is TRBJ2-1, the V gene TRBV14; 8 bases fit TRBD1. This CDR3 has 14 residues. Trimming at V came to 4 bases and at J to 4 bases, leaving 3 bases not matched to a gene. CDR1 is SGHDN and CDR2 is FVKESK in the germline V gene. The CDR3 reads CASSLRTGYNEQFF. CDR3 bases: TGTGCCAGCAGCCTTCGGACAGGGTACAATGAGCAGTTCTTC.

This chain uses TRBV27 with TRBJ1-5; TRBD1 matches at 7 bases. The CDR3 is made up of 14 amino acids. Looked up from germline, CDR1 is MNHEY and CDR2 is SMNVEV (reference sequence). V lost 6 bases, J lost 6 bases, and 8 bases stayed unmatched. CDR3 coding DNA: TGTGCCAGCAGCCAAGGACAGGAGGGTCAGCCCCAGCATTTT. As protein: CASSQGQEGQPQHF.

The gene calls are TRBV7-2 and TRBJ1-1; 11 bases line up with TRBD1. The J segment lost 0 bases and the V segment lost 5 bases, leaving 8 bases of the junction unmatched. Germline V lookup: CDR1 SGHTA, CDR2 FQGNSA. The CDR3 extends over 17 amino acids. This CDR3 is CASSLSGTGGMNTEAFF. The CDR3 DNA reads TGTGCCAGCAGCCTCTCCGGGACAGGGGGAATGAACACTGAAGCTTTCTTT.

J is TRBJ2-3 and V is TRBV7-2; no clear D. The ends were cut back, 0 bases at V and 11 bases at J, with 12 bases in the middle. The germline V gene has CDR1 SGHTA and CDR2 FQGNSA. The CDR3 runs to 13 residues. Here the CDR3 reads CASSLAAMNVQYF. The DNA of the CDR3 is TGTGCCAGCAGCTTAGCGGCCATGAATGTGCAGTATTTT.

The chain links TRBV27 to TRBJ1-1, with a possible D match to TRBD1 (5 bases). The CDR3 spans 15 residues. Trimming stripped 10 bases from V and 1 base from J, with 19 bases between. CDR1 is MNHEY, CDR2 SMNVEV, per germline (reference sequence). CDR3 amino acids: CATKMGGWANTEAFF. In nucleotides, the CDR3 is TGTGCCACTAAGATGGGGGGGTGGGCGAACACTGAAGCTTTCTTT.

This rearrangement joins TRBV7-2 to TRBJ1-3, with D unresolved. The CDR3 totals 14 residues. V was shortened by 1 base and J by 0 bases, with 4 bases between the two germline ends. Germline assignment: CDR1 SGHTA and CDR2 FQGNSA. The CDR3 here is CASSLVHSGNTIYF. The CDR3 DNA sequence: TGTGCCAGCAGCTTAGTCCACTCTGGAAACACCATATATTTT.

The chain recombines TRBV12-5 with TRBJ2-1, with D tentatively TRBD2 (6 bases). The germline gives CDR1 LGHNT, CDR2 FRNRAP. Trimming shortened V by 1 base and J by 0 bases, and 22 bases separated the two germline ends. The length of the CDR3 is 20 residues. This chain's CDR3 is CASGLATRWDSSNSYNEQFF. The CDR3 DNA reads TGTGCTAGTGGTTTGGCCACCCGGTGGGACTCTTCCAACTCCTACAATGAGCAGTTCTTC.

This chain connects TRBV28 to TRBJ1-3; the D gene is possibly TRBD1 (6 bases). Trimming shortened V by 2 bases and J by 0 bases, and 11 bases separated the two germline ends. Per the germline V gene, CDR1 is MDHEN and CDR2 is SYDVKM. The CDR3 length is 16 residues. The CDR3 DNA sequence: TGTGCCAGCAGTTTACCTACAGGGAACTCTGGAAACACCATATATTTT. It specifies CASSLPTGNSGNTIYF.

The J gene is TRBJ2-6, the V gene TRBV6-1; D may correspond to TRBD1 or TRBD2 (6 bases each). This CDR3 has 15 amino acids. V was cut by 6 bases and J by 2 bases, with 11 bases left in between. Germline CDR1 is MNHNS and CDR2 is SASEGT. The CDR3 region has the DNA TGTGCCAGCAGAGCAGGGGAGGCTGGGGCCAACGTCCTGACTTTC. Translated, it gives CASRAGEAGANVLTF.

This chain joins TRBV2 and TRBJ1-2; 10 nucleotides match TRBD1. After removal of 5 bases from V and 0 bases from J, the junction contained 15 bases not matched to a gene. CDR1 and CDR2 from the germline V gene are SNHLY and FYNNEI. The CDR3 runs to 19 residues. As DNA, the CDR3 is TGTGCCAGCAGTTCCAACTGGGGGACAGGGGCCGAAGCTAACTATGGCTACACCTTC. It encodes CASSSNWGTGAEANYGYTF.

This clone was recorded a few times. V usage is TRBV7-2 and J usage is TRBJ2-1; D not certain. The CDR3 loop spans 11 amino acids. Deletions cut 0 bases from V and 8 bases from J, with 2 bases between. Germline values: CDR1 SGHTA, CDR2 FQGNSA. In nucleotides, the CDR3 is TGTGCCAGCAGCTTAGCGGATGAGCAGTTCTTC. It is translated as CASSLADEQFF.

The rearrangement uses TRBV28 and TRBJ1-2, with D unresolved. This CDR3 has 10 amino acids. CDR1 MDHEN and CDR2 SYDVKM come from the germline V gene. V shed 8 bases and J shed 8 bases, with 9 bases lying between them. CDR3 in DNA: TGTGCCAGCGGGATTGGAGGCTACACCTTC. Its translation is CASGIGGYTF.

The J gene is TRBJ1-5, the V gene TRBV23-1; D uncertain. TRBV23-1 is treated as an ORF (open reading frame) with a function not yet certain. The CDR3 runs 11 residues. With 8 bases removed from V and 3 bases from J, the gap between germline ends came to 5 bases. CDR3 DNA: TGCGCCAGCCCGGACAATCAGCCCCAGCATTTT. It is translated as CASPDNQPQHF.

This chain joins TRBV28 and TRBJ2-7; the D gene is possibly TRBD1 (6 bases). Germline V gene data show CDR1 as MDHEN and CDR2 as SYDVKM. The CDR3 totals 15 residues. V shed 5 bases and J shed 4 bases, with 18 bases lying between them. The chain's CDR3 is CASSVRGTDRYEQYF. The CDR3 DNA is TGTGCCAGCAGTGTCAGGGGTACCGATCGATACGAGCAGTACTTC.